The TCR beta chain under discussion was sequenced for a study of blood T cell repertoires in COVID-19. The wider study: Collection of acute and convalescent COVID-19 samples took place in the United States, Italy and Spain.

Germline V gene lookup returns CDR1 LGHNA and CDR2 YNFKEQ. CDR3 length: 15 amino acids. The V and J ends lost 0 bases and 3 bases respectively, with 6 bases between them. In the original analysis: Estimation of nucleated cell counts was performed using reference gene primer amplification. Measured with immunoSEQ multiplex PCR; TCRdb has only the in-frame clones, and not every one. V and J calls and clone size are given by that table; D and trimming were obtained from the DNA. The table has 100,000 to 150,000 clones, over 75% seen once. Sequencing input: peripheral blood. The chain couples TRBV4-2 to TRBJ1-6, with D tentatively TRBD1 (5 bases). This TCR derives from an elderly man with active or convalescent COVID-19. The CDR3 DNA sequence: TGTGCCAGCAGCCAAGAGGGGGGCTATAATTCACCCCTCCACTTT. As protein: CASSQEGGYNSPLHF.